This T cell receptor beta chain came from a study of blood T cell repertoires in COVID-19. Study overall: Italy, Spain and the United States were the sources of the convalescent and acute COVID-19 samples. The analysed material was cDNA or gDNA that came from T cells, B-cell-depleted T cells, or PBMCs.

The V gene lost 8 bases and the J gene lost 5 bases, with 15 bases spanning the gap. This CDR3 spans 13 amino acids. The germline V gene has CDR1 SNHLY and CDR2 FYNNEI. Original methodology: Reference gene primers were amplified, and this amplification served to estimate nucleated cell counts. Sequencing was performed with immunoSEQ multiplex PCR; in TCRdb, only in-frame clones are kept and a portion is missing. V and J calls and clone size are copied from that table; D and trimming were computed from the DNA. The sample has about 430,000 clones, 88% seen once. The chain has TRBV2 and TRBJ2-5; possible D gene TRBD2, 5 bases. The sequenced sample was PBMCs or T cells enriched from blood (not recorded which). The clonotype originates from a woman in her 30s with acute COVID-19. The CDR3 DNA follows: TGTGCCAGCCTTAACCTGGGAGCGGAGACCCAGTACTTC. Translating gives CASLNLGAETQYF.